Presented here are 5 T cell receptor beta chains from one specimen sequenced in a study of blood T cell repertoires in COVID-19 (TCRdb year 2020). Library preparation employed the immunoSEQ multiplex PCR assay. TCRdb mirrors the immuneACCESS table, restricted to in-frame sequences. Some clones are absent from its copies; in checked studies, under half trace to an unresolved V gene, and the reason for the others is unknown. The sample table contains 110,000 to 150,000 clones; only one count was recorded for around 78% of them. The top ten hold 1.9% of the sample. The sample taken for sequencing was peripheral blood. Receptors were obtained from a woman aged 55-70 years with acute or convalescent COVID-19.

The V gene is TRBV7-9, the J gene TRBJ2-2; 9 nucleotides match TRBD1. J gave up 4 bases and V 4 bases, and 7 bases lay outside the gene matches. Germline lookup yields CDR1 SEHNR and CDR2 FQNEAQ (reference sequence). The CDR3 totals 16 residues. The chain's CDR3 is CASSSQGQGFTGELFF. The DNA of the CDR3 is TGTGCCAGCAGCTCCCAGGGACAGGGATTCACCGGGGAGCTGTTTTTT.

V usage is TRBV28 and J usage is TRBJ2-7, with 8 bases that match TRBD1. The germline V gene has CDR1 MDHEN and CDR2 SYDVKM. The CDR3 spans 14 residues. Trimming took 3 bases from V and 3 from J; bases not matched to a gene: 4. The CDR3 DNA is TGTGCCAGCAGTTTTCACAGGGGGTTCTACGAGCAGTACTTC. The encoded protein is CASSFHRGFYEQYF.

CDR3 nucleotide sequence: TGCAGCGTTGAAGAGCGTGGAGCGGGACCTTACAATGAGCAGTTCTTC. It codes for CSVEERGAGPYNEQFF. The rearrangement uses TRBV29-1 and TRBJ2-1; 7 bases match TRBD2. The CDR3 spans 16 residues. V was pared by 0 bases and J by 4 bases, with 9 bases of the junction left unmatched. Germline-derived CDR1 and CDR2 are SQVTM and ANQGSEA.

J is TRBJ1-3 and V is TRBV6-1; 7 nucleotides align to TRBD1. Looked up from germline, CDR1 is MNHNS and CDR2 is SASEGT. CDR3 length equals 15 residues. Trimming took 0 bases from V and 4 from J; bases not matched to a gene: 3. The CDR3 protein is CASSEAQGQGNTIYF. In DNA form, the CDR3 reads TGTGCCAGCAGTGAAGCCCAGGGACAGGGAAACACCATATATTTT.

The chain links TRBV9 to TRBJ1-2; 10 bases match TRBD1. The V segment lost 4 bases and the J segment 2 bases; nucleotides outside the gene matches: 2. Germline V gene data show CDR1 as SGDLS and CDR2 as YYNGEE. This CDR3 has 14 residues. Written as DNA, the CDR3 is TGTGCCAGCAGCCAGGGACAGGGGAACTATGGCTACACCTTC. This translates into CASSQGQGNYGYTF.